The 10 T cell receptor beta chains in this list originate from one sample, sequenced in a study of OX40 agonist ivuxolimab in advanced cancers. TCRdb's table, derived via immunoSEQ multiplex PCR, lists solely in-frame clones and lacks some. This sample has roughly 80,000 clones, with roughly 90% found just once. Sequencing was performed on CD4+ or CD8+ T cells sorted from blood, taken in a trial of the OX40 agonist ivuxolimab. The source of these receptors is an adult with an advanced solid tumor such as melanoma, head and neck, liver or kidney cancer.

The chain joins TRBV9 to TRBJ2-2; the match to TRBD1 covers 11 bases. The length of the CDR3 is 18 residues. Germline CDR1 is SGDLS and CDR2 is YYNGEE. V was clipped by 0 bases and J by 5 bases; unmatched bases: 9. CDR3 bases: TGTGCCAGCAGCGTAGTGCCAGCTGGGACAGGGGGAACCGGGGAGCTGTTTTTT. Translating gives CASSVVPAGTGGTGELFF.

The chain is built from TRBV10-3 and TRBJ1-1; D is possibly TRBD1 (5 bases). From germline, CDR1 is ENHRY and CDR2 SYGVKD. The V gene lost 1 base and the J gene lost 2 bases, with 17 bases spanning the gap. The CDR3 is made up of 17 amino acids. CDR3 sequence (DNA): TGTGCCATCAGTGAGTATCCCCAGACAGTCACCAACACTGAAGCTTTCTTT. Translation gives CAISEYPQTVTNTEAFF.

The chain couples TRBV9 to TRBJ2-2; 10 nucleotides agree with TRBD2. The CDR3 sequence is 18 residues long. Trimming removed 1 base from V and 1 base from J; junction bases left unmatched: 7. Per the germline V gene, CDR1 is SGDLS and CDR2 is YYNGEE. The CDR3 DNA is TGTGCCAGCAGCGTAACAAGGCAGCGGGAGGGGAACACCGGGGAGCTGTTTTTT. Translating gives CASSVTRQREGNTGELFF.

The count of this clone is one. The germline gene is not matched at one end of the junction; a read error may be the cause. This chain's CDR3 is CASSQGLAGHEQFF. The CDR3 bases are TGTGCCAGCAGTCAAGGACTAGCGGGCCATGAGCAGTTCTTC. The genes are TRBV14 and TRBJ2-1, with TRBD2 matching 11 bases. CDR1 and CDR2 (germline): SGHDN, FVKESK. The CDR3 sequence is 14 residues long.

This clone has a handful of counts. This rearrangement joins TRBV29-1 to TRBJ1-1; TRBD1 matches 8 bases. The CDR3 is made up of 13 amino acids. Germline V gene data show CDR1 as SQVTM and CDR2 as ANQGSEA. The V gene end was trimmed by 4 bases and the J gene end by 2 bases; junction bases not matched to a gene: 3. DNA of the CDR3: TGCAGCGTTGCTGGACAGGGAAACACTGAAGCTTTCTTT. This gives the protein CSVAGQGNTEAFF.

V is TRBV23-1 and J is TRBJ2-5; the D gene could be TRBD1 or TRBD2 (5 bases each). TRBV23-1 is labeled an ORF, and its function is uncertain. The CDR3 has 15 amino acids. The V and J ends lost 10 bases and 5 bases respectively, with 23 bases between them. CDR3 sequence reads: CATLSVRDLPETQYF. The CDR3 nucleotides read TGCGCCACCCTGTCGGTACGGGACCTACCTGAGACCCAGTACTTC.

This chain joins TRBV14 and TRBJ1-1, with D hard to call. This CDR3 is 13 amino acids long. Trimming cost V 1 base and J 5 bases, with 8 bases left between them. CDR1 and CDR2 from the germline V gene are SGHDN and FVKESK. CDR3 protein: CASSQVWLTEAFF. The CDR3 DNA is TGTGCCAGCAGCCAAGTGTGGCTGACTGAAGCTTTCTTT.

The rearrangement links TRBV5-1 to TRBJ2-3, with D possibly being TRBD1 or TRBD2 (5 bases each). The germline V gene encodes CDR1 SGHRS and CDR2 YFSETQ. V dropped 0 bases and J dropped 2 bases, with 10 bases sitting between them. The CDR3 consists of 15 residues. CDR3 nucleotides: TGCGCCAGCAGCTTGGCCCGGGGCCCCACAGATACGCAGTATTTT. This encodes CASSLARGPTDTQYF.

The gene calls are TRBV28 and TRBJ2-5; possible D gene TRBD2, 6 bases. This CDR3 comprises 15 residues. Germline lookup yields CDR1 MDHEN and CDR2 SYDVKM. The V and J ends lost 5 bases and 3 bases respectively, with 16 bases between them. CDR3 loop: CASSRTGTLEETQYF. The CDR3 DNA follows: TGTGCCAGCAGTCGAACCGGGACTTTAGAAGAGACCCAGTACTTC.

This clone was seen once. The CDR3 sequence: CASSAGVGDNSPLHF. The DNA of the CDR3 is TGTGCCAGCAGCGCGGGAGTTGGCGATAATTCACCCCTCCACTTT. The chain joins TRBV5-4 to TRBJ1-6; D not certain. Germline lookup yields CDR1 SGHNT and CDR2 YYREEE (reference sequence). The CDR3 totals 15 residues. Trimming cost V 4 bases and J 5 bases, with 13 bases left between them.